A selection of T cell receptor beta chains follows, all from one sample in a study of graft-versus-host responses after intestinal transplantation. Clones were read by immunoSEQ multiplex PCR, and TCRdb kept only the in-frame ones, dropping some. The sample holds 20,000 to 25,000 clones, approximately 46% seen once. Sample: alloreactive CD4+ T cells from a mixed lymphocyte reaction culture, taken before intestinal transplant. The receptor set was obtained from a human patient who received an intestinal transplant. Both conserved end residues are part of each CDR3. The D gene is left open where the match is weak. The listing skips clone size in some rows; elsewhere it reads once, few, many or a size class.

J gene | D gene | V gene | CDR3 length | clone size | CDR3 protein | CDR3 DNA
TRBJ1-1 | NA | TRBV7-2 | 13 | few | CASSSRTATEAFF | TGTGCCAGCAGCTCCCGGACAGCCACTGAAGCTTTCTTT
TRBJ2-7 | NA | TRBV6-1 | 15 | NA | CASSPRGTISYEQYF | TGTGCCAGCAGTCCAAGGGGGACTATCTCCTACGAGCAGTACTTC
TRBJ2-1 | TRBD2 | TRBV10-3 | 14 | NA | CAISGGIISNEQFF | TGTGCCATCTCGGGGGGGATAATTTCGAATGAGCAGTTCTTC
TRBJ1-4 | TRBD1 | TRBV19 | 16 | once | CASSTRKGQLNEKLFF | TGTGCCAGTAGTACAAGAAAGGGACAGCTTAATGAAAAACTGTTTTTT
TRBJ2-2 | NA | TRBV10-3 | 14 | NA | CAIVADLNTGELFF | TGTGCCATCGTGGCGGACTTAAACACCGGGGAGCTGTTTTTT
TRBJ1-2 | NA | TRBV18 | 15 | few | CASSPLAENNYGYTF | TGTGCCAGCTCACCATTGGCAGAAAATAACTATGGCTACACCTTC
TRBJ2-1 | TRBD2 | TRBV25-1 | 14 | few | CASRTSGGYNEQFF | TGTGCCAGCAGGACTAGCGGGGGGTACAATGAGCAGTTCTTC
TRBJ1-6 | NA | TRBV12-5 | 16 | NA | CASGLGPTGVGSPLHF | TGTGCTAGTGGTTTGGGCCCAACAGGAGTAGGTTCACCCCTCCACTTT
TRBJ2-3 | NA | TRBV7-9 | 14 | NA | CASTPGGGADTQYF | TGTGCCAGCACCCCTGGGGGGGGCGCAGATACGCAGTATTTT
TRBJ1-3 | NA | TRBV6-1 | 16 | NA | CASSEAEGTVGNTIYF | TGTGCCAGCAGTGAAGCGGAGGGGACGGTGGGAAACACCATATATTTT
TRBJ1-1 | NA | TRBV6-1 | 15 | medium-sized | CASSTHTTGYTEAFF | TGTGCCAGCAGTACCCACACAACAGGGTACACAGAAGCTTTCTTT